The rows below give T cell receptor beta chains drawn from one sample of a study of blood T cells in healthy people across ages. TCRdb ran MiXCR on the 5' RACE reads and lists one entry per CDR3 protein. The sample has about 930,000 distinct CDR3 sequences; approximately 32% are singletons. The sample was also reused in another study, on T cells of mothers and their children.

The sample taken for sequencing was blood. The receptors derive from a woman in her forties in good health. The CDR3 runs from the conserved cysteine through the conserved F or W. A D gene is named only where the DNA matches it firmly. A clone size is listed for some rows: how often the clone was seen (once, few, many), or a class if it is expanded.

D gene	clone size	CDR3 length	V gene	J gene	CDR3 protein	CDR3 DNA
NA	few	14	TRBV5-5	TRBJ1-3	CASSFTGTGNTIYF	TGTGCCAGCAGCTTTACAGGGACTGGAAACACCATATATTTT
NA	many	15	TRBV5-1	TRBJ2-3	CASSLTAGTTDTQYF	TGCGCCAGCAGCTTGACAGCCGGGACAACAGATACGCAGTATTTT
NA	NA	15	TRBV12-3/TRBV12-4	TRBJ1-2	CASSSRGRGNYGYTF	TGTGCCAGCAGTTCGCGGGGGCGAGGAAACTATGGCTACACCTTC
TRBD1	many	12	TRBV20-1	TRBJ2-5	CSADRGQETQYF	TGCAGTGCTGACAGGGGCCAAGAGACCCAGTACTTC
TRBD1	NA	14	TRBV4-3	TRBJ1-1	CASSQGDRVTEAFF	TGCGCCAGCAGCCAAGGGGACAGGGTCACTGAAGCTTTCTTT
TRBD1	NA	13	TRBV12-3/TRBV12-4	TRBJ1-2	CASSLGQENGYTF	TGTGCCAGCAGCCTTGGACAGGAAAATGGCTACACCTTC
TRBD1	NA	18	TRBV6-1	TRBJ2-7	CASSTLNPSGTGKYEQYF	TGTGCCAGCAGTACCCTCAACCCTTCCGGGACAGGGAAATACGAGCAGTACTTC
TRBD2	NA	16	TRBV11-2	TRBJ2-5	CASSLGGGARMETRYF	TGTGCCAGCAGCTTGGGCGGGGGGGCCAGGATGGAGACCCGGTACTTC
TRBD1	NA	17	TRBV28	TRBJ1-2	CASSPQSWDRLFGGYTF	TGTGCCAGCAGTCCTCAGAGTTGGGACAGGCTTTTCGGGGGCTACACCTTC
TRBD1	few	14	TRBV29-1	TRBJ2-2	CSVLGQGNTGELFF	TGCAGCGTTCTAGGACAGGGGAACACCGGGGAGCTGTTTTTT
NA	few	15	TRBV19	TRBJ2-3	CASSWAPGVTDTQYF	TGTGCCAGTAGTTGGGCACCAGGGGTAACAGATACGCAGTATTTT
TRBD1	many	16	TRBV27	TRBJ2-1	CASSTDRTGSYNEQFF	TGTGCCAGCAGTACCGATAGGACAGGGTCCTACAATGAGCAGTTCTTC